This T cell receptor (beta chain) was recovered during a study of blood T cell repertoires in COVID-19. Germline values: CDR1 SGHAT, CDR2 FQNNGV. V was pared by 5 bases and J by 8 bases, with 11 bases of the junction left unmatched. This CDR3 has 15 residues. Measured with immunoSEQ multiplex PCR; TCRdb has only the in-frame clones, and not every one. Of more than 150,000 clones listed, under 90% are singletons. The V call is TRBV11-2, the J call TRBJ2-1; 8 nucleotides agree with TRBD1. The source material was peripheral blood. This TCR derives from a man aged 60 to 75 with acute or convalescent COVID-19. The DNA for the CDR3 is TGTGCCAGCAGCCTTTCCGGGACAGGCTTTTATGAGCAGTTCTTC. Translating it yields CASSLSGTGFYEQFF.